This TCR beta chain was recorded in a study of CD8 T cells in Susac syndrome. Notes on this clonotype: What it binds is not known.

The germline V gene has CDR1 SGDLS and CDR2 YYNGEE. The CDR3 length is 16 residues. J was trimmed by 7 bases and V by 1 base; bases with no gene match: 6. Reverse transcription of 0.5 to 1 ug RNA was performed with random hexamers. TCRdb itself ran the immunoSEQ multiplex PCR reads through MiXCR, one entry per CDR3 protein. This sample has just over 80,000 distinct CDR3 sequences, with just under 95% found just once. The CD8+ and CD4+ T cells were negatively isolated, with the TEMRA cells enriched by FACS. Study-level results: It was acknowledged in the study that the number of individuals who were included in its TCR sequencing and HLA analysis was relatively small.

This chain uses TRBV9 with TRBJ2-1; 12 bases are shared with TRBD2. Input material: CD8+ T cells from PBMCs. The source is a human donor in good health. The CDR3 protein is CASSVSGLAGGNEQFF. The CDR3, as DNA: TGTGCCAGCAGCGTATCAGGGCTAGCGGGGGGGAATGAGCAGTTCTTC.